This T cell receptor beta chain was sequenced for a study of blood T cell repertoires in COVID-19. Study details: The United States, Italy and Spain provided the acute and convalescent COVID-19 samples. The analysed material was cDNA or gDNA that came from T cells, B-cell-depleted T cells, or PBMCs.

Sequencing used immunoSEQ multiplex PCR; TCRdb keeps in-frame clones, though not all of them. The sample contains 330,000 or so clones, about nine tenths of which appear only once. This clone occurred a few times. CDR1 SNHLY and CDR2 FYNNEI come from the germline V gene. V was trimmed by 10 bases and J by 4 bases, leaving 17 bases between them. This CDR3 contains 15 residues. The chain carries TRBV2 and TRBJ1-6; D gene unclear. This receptor was taken from a woman in her twenties or thirties who had been exposed to COVID-19. The material sequenced was PBMCs or T cells enriched from blood (not recorded which). CDR3 nucleotide sequence: TGTGCCACAACATTGAGCGGGGATTATAATTCACCCCTCCACTTT. This translates into CATTLSGDYNSPLHF.